This T cell receptor beta chain was profiled in a study of cytomegalovirus exposure and HLA in healthy donors. Across the whole study: Out of 150 million to 200 million T cells, an earlier analysis found over 100 million unique TCR beta sequences in total. General observations from the study: Immune exposure was documented only through CMV serostatus.

With 7 bases clipped from V and 3 bases from J, the junction kept 8 bases outside the gene matches. Germline V gene sequence: CDR1 SQVTM, CDR2 ANQGSEA. CDR3 length: 16 amino acids. As regards this clone: Its cognate antigen is unknown.

PCR involved 60 Vbeta and 13 Jbeta primers. Profiled with immunoSEQ multiplex PCR; TCRdb holds only in-frame clones, not every one. The data hold over 120,000 clones, with 80% observed a single time. Material: PBMCs. The sequence was obtained from a man aged 45-65 years in good health and CMV-seronegative. The J gene is TRBJ2-1, the V gene TRBV29-1, with 14 bases matching TRBD2. The CDR3 sequence is CSGRGLAGANYNEQFF. CDR3 in DNA: TGCAGCGGGAGGGGACTAGCGGGGGCCAACTACAATGAGCAGTTCTTC.